The next 9 T cell receptor beta chains were all read from a single sample in a study of T cell responses to AZD1222 COVID-19 vaccine. Libraries were prepared by immunoSEQ multiplex PCR; TCRdb keeps only in-frame clonotypes and omits some of them. The repertoire holds some 150,000 clones, with approximately 92% as singletons. The sample consisted of peripheral blood, taken 28 days after the second AZD1222 dose. Receptors originate from an adult who received the AZD1222 COVID-19 vaccine.

The chain links TRBV11-3 to TRBJ2-1; D is possibly TRBD2 (6 bases). Trimming left V 4 bases short and J 2 bases short, with 9 bases between. The CDR3 is 14 amino acids. In germline, CDR1 is SGHNT, CDR2 YENEEA. Here the CDR3 reads CASSSPGAYNEQFF. The CDR3 bases are TGTGCCAGCAGCTCGCCGGGGGCCTACAATGAGCAGTTCTTC. The variable domain in full, with the rest retrieved from reference TRBV11-3 and TRBJ2-1, is EAGVVQSPRYKIIEKKQPVAFWCNPISGHNTLYWYLQNLGQGPELLIRYENEEAVDDSQLPKDRFSAERLKGVDSTLKIQPAELGDSAVYLCASSSPGAYNEQFFGPGTRLTVL.

This CDR3 is CASSHGGQNTEAFF. The CDR3, as DNA: TGTGCCAGCAGCCACGGGGGACAAAACACTGAAGCTTTCTTT. The V gene is TRBV11-2, the J gene TRBJ1-1; TRBD1 is a possible D gene (6 bases). With 5 bases removed from V and 2 bases from J, the gap between germline ends came to 12 bases. Germline CDR1 and CDR2: SGHAT and FQNNGV. The CDR3 totals 14 residues.

The chain has TRBV5-1 and TRBJ1-1; 12 bases agree with TRBD1. Germline values: CDR1 SGHRS, CDR2 YFSETQ. The V segment lost 3 bases and the J segment 5 bases; nucleotides outside the gene matches: 11. The CDR3 contains 17 residues. CDR3 sequence (DNA): TGCGCCAGCAGCTCCGTCCCGGGACAGGGGGCAAGAACTGAAGCTTTCTTT. Translating gives CASSSVPGQGARTEAFF.

The rearrangement joins TRBV6-5 to TRBJ1-2; D not resolved. CDR3 length: 13 amino acids. The V gene lost 6 bases and the J gene lost 7 bases, with 15 bases spanning the gap. Germline lookup yields CDR1 MNHEY and CDR2 SVGAGI. This CDR3 is CASSEDRRGGYTF. The CDR3 bases are TGTGCCAGCAGCGAGGACCGGCGGGGTGGCTACACCTTC.

This chain uses TRBV10-3 with TRBJ1-1; possible D gene TRBD1, 5 bases. Deletions cut 8 bases from V and 4 bases from J, with 17 bases between. Germline lookup yields CDR1 ENHRY and CDR2 SYGVKD. This CDR3 is built from 14 residues. CDR3: CAIGGRGVVTEAFF. Here the CDR3 DNA reads TGTGCCATCGGGGGACGGGGGGTAGTCACTGAAGCTTTCTTT.

The chain couples TRBV5-1 to TRBJ1-2; 8 bases align to TRBD1. The V gene end was trimmed by 1 base and the J gene end by 4 bases; junction bases not matched to a gene: 6. There are 15 residues in the CDR3. In germline, CDR1 is SGHRS, CDR2 YFSETQ. The chain's CDR3 is CASSLNGQGRYGYTF. The CDR3 coding sequence is TGCGCCAGCAGCTTGAATGGACAGGGACGCTATGGCTACACCTTC.

V is TRBV19 and J is TRBJ2-2, with D hard to call. The CDR3 is 13 residues long. The germline gives CDR1 LNHDA, CDR2 SQIVND (reference sequence). Trimming pared 4 bases from V and 0 bases from J, leaving 3 bases between. The CDR3 DNA is TGTGCCAGTAGTACAGCGAACACCGGGGAGCTGTTTTTT. This translates into CASSTANTGELFF.

Only one count was recorded for this clone. V usage is TRBV5-1 and J usage is TRBJ1-1; D possibly corresponds to TRBD1 (6 bases). Trimming took 6 bases from V and 0 from J, leaving 15 bases between them. This CDR3 spans 15 amino acids. The germline V gene has CDR1 SGHRS and CDR2 YFSETQ. CDR3 DNA sequence: TGCGCCAGCAAAGTGTGGGGGCTCCTGAACACTGAAGCTTTCTTT. The encoded protein is CASKVWGLLNTEAFF.

The chain joins TRBV7-8 to TRBJ2-1; 11 bases agree with TRBD2. With V trimmed by 5 bases and J by 3 bases, 3 bases remained unmatched. This CDR3 spans 15 amino acids. Germline values: CDR1 SGHVS, CDR2 FQNEAQ. In DNA, the CDR3 is TGTGCCAGCAGCCCGGGACTAGCGGACTACAATGAGCAGTTCTTC. It translates to CASSPGLADYNEQFF.